This TCR beta chain was identified during a study of T cell responses to AZD1222 COVID-19 vaccine. Overall study results and limits: Increased Spike-specific TCR breadth and depth were observed after two AZD1222 doses. Seropositive AZD1222 recipients at baseline numbered only 5 to 7. Dominant CD4 TCR responses targeted spike regions 160-218 and 743-854.

Trimming shortened V by 0 bases and J by 5 bases, and 6 bases separated the two germline ends. The CDR3 is 12 residues long. Germline lookup yields CDR1 SGHRS and CDR2 YFSETQ. Turning to this clone: Its antigen is unknown.

Profiled with immunoSEQ multiplex PCR; TCRdb holds only in-frame clones, not every one. Among approximately 85,000 clones listed, approximately 86% were seen once. The receptor was derived from an adult in good health. Source: peripheral blood, taken on day 0 of AZD1222 vaccination. The chain uses TRBV5-1 and TRBJ2-7; no clear D. As DNA, the CDR3 is TGCGCCAGCAGCTTGGTGGGTCACGAGCAGTACTTC. As protein: CASSLVGHEQYF.